Each of the 27 T cell receptor beta chains below was sequenced from the same sample in a study of blood T cell repertoires in COVID-19. Profiling relied on immunoSEQ multiplex PCR, and the TCRdb table lists in-frame clones only, not all of them. The repertoire holds around 290,000 clones, with roughly 91% as singletons. The material sequenced was PBMCs or T cells enriched from blood (not recorded which). Receptors were obtained from a woman in her sixties in a cohort exposed to, infected with or recovered from COVID-19 (not recorded which).

The chain couples TRBV5-5 to TRBJ1-2, with 7 bases matching TRBD1. CDR1 is SGHKS, CDR2 YYEKEE, per germline (reference sequence). J gave up 4 bases and V 4 bases, and 4 bases lay outside the gene matches. The CDR3 is made up of 13 amino acids. In DNA form, the CDR3 reads TGTGCCAGCAGCGTAGGGACAGTCTATGGCTACACCTTC. This translates into CASSVGTVYGYTF.

The rearrangement links TRBV5-1 to TRBJ2-7; 8 positions agree with TRBD1. This CDR3 comprises 15 residues. The V and J ends lost 0 bases and 3 bases, in that order; junction bases with no gene match: 5. The germline CDR1 and CDR2 sequences are SGHRS and YFSETQ. The CDR3 DNA is TGCGCCAGCAGCTTGGGAGGACAGGGTGGCTACGAGCAGTACTTC. Protein sequence: CASSLGGQGGYEQYF.

The chain recombines TRBV6-5 with TRBJ1-5; TRBD1 matches at 8 bases. Germline V gene sequence: CDR1 MNHEY, CDR2 SVGAGI. The junction had 7 bases not matched to a gene; V was cut back by 4 bases and J by 8 bases. This CDR3 contains 14 residues. CDR3 in amino acids: CASSSGQGAKPQHF. For the CDR3, the DNA is TGTGCCAGCAGTTCCGGCCAGGGGGCAAAGCCCCAGCATTTT.

The chain recombines TRBV9 with TRBJ1-2; the D gene is possibly TRBD1 (5 bases). From germline, CDR1 is SGDLS and CDR2 YYNGEE. The ends were cut back, 4 bases at V and 13 bases at J, with 29 bases in the middle. This CDR3 region has 16 residues. CDR3 in DNA: TGTGCCAGCAGCTCCTCGGGAGGAGGGGCCCCCTTATCGCTCACCTTC. Amino acids: CASSSSGGGAPLSLTF.

V usage is TRBV13 and J usage is TRBJ1-2; D possibly corresponds to TRBD1 (6 bases). Germline V gene sequence: CDR1 PRHDT, CDR2 FYEKMQ (reference sequence). V lost 5 bases and J 1 base, leaving 11 bases between the germline ends. The CDR3 has 14 residues. The DNA of the CDR3 is TGTGCCAGCAGCAGTAACAGGGTTAACTATGGCTACACCTTC. It translates to CASSSNRVNYGYTF. The entire variable domain, with the rest obtained from reference TRBV13 and TRBJ1-2, is as follows: AAGVIQSPRHLIKEKRETATLKCYPIPRHDTVYWYQQGPGQDPQFLISFYEKMQSDKGSIPDRFSAQQFSDYHSELNMSSLELGDSALYFCASSSNRVNYGYTFGSGTRLTVV.

The V call is TRBV5-5, the J call TRBJ2-1; 10 bases align to TRBD2. This CDR3 spans 16 amino acids. Unmatched junction bases numbered 7, after V lost 2 bases and J lost 5 bases. The germline V gene encodes CDR1 SGHKS and CDR2 YYEKEE (reference sequence). The CDR3 DNA reads TGTGCCAGCAGCTTACCCCTAGCGGGGGATAACAATGAGCAGTTCTTC. This encodes CASSLPLAGDNNEQFF.

The rearrangement joins TRBV29-1 to TRBJ1-1, with a tentative D call TRBD1 (5 bases). In germline, CDR1 is SQVTM, CDR2 ANQGSEA. The CDR3 length is 13 residues. The germline V and J ends were trimmed by 5 bases and 7 bases, with 17 bases remaining between them. The CDR3 bases are TGCAGCGTTAAACACGGGGGGTCGGGTGAAGCTTTCTTT. It translates to CSVKHGGSGEAFF.

This clone turned up a few times. This chain connects TRBV13 to TRBJ2-2, with D possibly TRBD1 on 6 matching bases. V lost 4 bases to trimming and J lost 0 bases, with 15 bases between them. The germline CDR1 and CDR2 sequences are PRHDT and FYEKMQ (reference sequence). This CDR3 has 17 residues. The CDR3 loop is CASSSTGSHANTGELFF. DNA of the CDR3: TGTGCCAGCAGCTCAACAGGGTCCCATGCGAACACCGGGGAGCTGTTTTTT. Combining the CDR3 with reference TRBV13 and TRBJ2-2 gives the whole variable domain AAGVIQSPRHLIKEKRETATLKCYPIPRHDTVYWYQQGPGQDPQFLISFYEKMQSDKGSIPDRFSAQQFSDYHSELNMSSLELGDSALYFCASSSTGSHANTGELFFGEGSRLTVL.

V usage is TRBV7-3 and J usage is TRBJ1-1; D not certain. Trimming pared 2 bases from V and 11 bases from J, leaving 15 bases between. Germline CDR1 SGHTA, CDR2 FQGTGA. The CDR3 is 13 residues long. CDR3 bases: TGTGCCAGCAGCTTAGGGTCGGGGAGGCCCGCTTTCTTT. Translated: CASSLGSGRPAFF.

The V gene is TRBV6-5, the J gene TRBJ2-7; tentative D call: TRBD1 (6 bases). CDR1 MNHEY and CDR2 SVGAGI come from the germline V gene. The V end lost 10 bases, the J end lost 6 bases, and 19 bases lay between the germline ends. The CDR3 spans 13 residues. DNA for the CDR3: TGTGCCACCTCCGTAACAGGGTTCCGCGAGCAGTACTTC. As protein: CATSVTGFREQYF.

V is TRBV12-3 or TRBV12-4 and J is TRBJ2-1, with TRBD2 matching over 9 bases. This CDR3 has 13 residues. After removal of 3 bases from V and 13 bases from J, the junction contained 7 bases not matched to a gene. CDR3 loop: CASSFDFLAGQFF. CDR3 in DNA: TGTGCCAGCAGTTTTGATTTCCTAGCGGGACAGTTCTTC.

The chain combines TRBV30 with TRBJ1-1; D is possibly TRBD1 (5 bases). This CDR3 has 13 amino acids. The germline gives CDR1 GTSNPN, CDR2 SVGIG (reference sequence). Trimming stripped 2 bases from V and 6 bases from J, with 13 bases between. CDR3 nucleotide sequence: TGTGCCTGGAGTCGGGGGACGCCGCCTGAAGCTTTCTTT. This translates into CAWSRGTPPEAFF.

This clone appeared a single time. The chain is built from TRBV9 and TRBJ2-1, with 10 bases fitting TRBD2. Germline values: CDR1 SGDLS, CDR2 YYNGEE. J was trimmed by 9 bases and V by 4 bases; bases with no gene match: 16. There are 17 residues in the CDR3. CDR3 nucleotides: TGTGCCAGCAGCCCAAGACGACTAGCGGGTACAGTTGGTGAGCAGTTCTTC. Amino acid sequence: CASSPRRLAGTVGEQFF.

This clone was observed a few times. The chain joins TRBV2 to TRBJ2-2; 7 positions match TRBD1. Germline values: CDR1 SNHLY, CDR2 FYNNEI. J was trimmed by 1 base and V by 9 bases; bases with no gene match: 5. The CDR3 length is 14 residues. The CDR3 loop is CASRTGENTGELFF. CDR3 coding DNA: TGTGCCAGTAGGACAGGAGAGAACACCGGGGAGCTGTTTTTT.

The chain joins TRBV5-6 to TRBJ2-3; 8 bases are shared with TRBD2. This CDR3 contains 18 residues. Looked up from germline, CDR1 is SGHDT and CDR2 is YYEEEE. The V and J ends lost 0 bases and 5 bases, in that order; junction bases with no gene match: 14. The CDR3 is CASSLGNTGGPSIDTQYF. CDR3 nucleotides: TGTGCCAGCAGCTTGGGAAATACGGGAGGGCCCTCGATAGATACGCAGTATTTT.

The J gene is TRBJ1-1, the V gene TRBV18; 8 bases match TRBD1. CDR3 size: 15 residues. V lost 0 bases to trimming and J lost 1 base; unmatched junction nucleotides: 1. Per germline, CDR1 KGHSH and CDR2 LQKENI. CDR3 in amino acids: CASSPPGTGNTEAFF. Written as DNA, the CDR3 is TGTGCCAGCTCACCACCGGGGACAGGGAACACTGAAGCTTTCTTT.

The chain employs TRBV5-6 and TRBJ2-6, with a possible D match to TRBD2 (5 bases). The germline V and J ends were trimmed by 4 bases and 0 bases, with 11 bases remaining between them. The CDR3 runs 16 residues. Germline CDR1 reads SGHDT; CDR2 reads YYEEEE. In DNA, the CDR3 is TGTGCCAGCAGCACCGGACGGGACTCTGGGGCCAACGTCCTGACTTTC. Translation: CASSTGRDSGANVLTF.

The chain is built from TRBV5-4 and TRBJ1-6; a possible D gene is TRBD1 (6 bases). CDR1 and CDR2 from the germline V gene are SGHNT and YYREEE (reference sequence). V lost 3 bases, J lost 7 bases, and 17 bases lay in between. This CDR3 comprises 16 residues. The CDR3, as DNA: TGTGCCAGCAGCTCCCGGACAGCTAGTCGGAATTCACCCCTCCACTTT. It encodes CASSSRTASRNSPLHF.

The chain uses TRBV10-3 and TRBJ2-1, with D uncertain. V lost 3 bases to trimming and J lost 6 bases, with 9 bases between them. Germline assignment: CDR1 ENHRY and CDR2 SYGVKD. This CDR3 has 13 amino acids. The CDR3 bases are TGTGCCATCAGTGATGGTGGGCCCAATGAGCAGTTCTTC. This sequence encodes CAISDGGPNEQFF.

This clone was counted a single time. One end of the junction varies from germline; a read error may be responsible. The gene calls are TRBV7-7 and TRBJ2-1; 8 bases match TRBD1. The CDR3 is 15 residues long. Looked up from germline, CDR1 is SSHAT and CDR2 is FNYEAQ (reference sequence). CDR3 nucleotide sequence: TGTGCTAGCAGCTTAGACAGGGGTCGGAACAATGAGCAGTTCTTC. Its translation is CASSLDRGRNNEQFF.

This chain links TRBV5-1 with TRBJ2-1, with D tentatively TRBD1 (6 bases). The germline CDR1 and CDR2 sequences are SGHRS and YFSETQ. Trimming took off 2 bases at V and 2 bases at J, with 11 bases between the two ends. This CDR3 contains 15 residues. The CDR3 protein is CASSFTDSPYNEQFF. The DNA for the CDR3 is TGCGCCAGCAGCTTTACGGACAGTCCCTACAATGAGCAGTTCTTC.

CDR3 bases: TGTGCCAGCAGTCGAAGGGGCCGCGTCACTGAAGCTTTCTTT. Translated: CASSRRGRVTEAFF. V usage is TRBV14 and J usage is TRBJ1-1, with TRBD1 as a possible D gene (5 bases). The CDR3 totals 14 residues. From germline, CDR1 is SGHDN and CDR2 FVKESK. V lost 6 bases and J 4 bases, leaving 15 bases between the germline ends.

This clone was recorded once. V and J are TRBV10-3 and TRBJ2-3; weak D call: TRBD1 (6 bases). The germline gives CDR1 ENHRY, CDR2 SYGVKD. V was cut by 2 bases and J by 0 bases, with 9 bases left in between. This CDR3 contains 15 residues. This CDR3 is CAISEGQSSTDTQYF. CDR3 in DNA: TGTGCCATCAGTGAGGGACAGAGTAGCACAGATACGCAGTATTTT.

CDR3 DNA sequence: TGTGCCAGCAGCGTAGCCCCCGCGAGTGTCTACGAGCAGTACTTC. Its protein is CASSVAPASVYEQYF. The chain is built from TRBV9 and TRBJ2-7, with D unclear. Trimming left V 0 bases short and J 3 bases short, with 13 bases between. From germline, CDR1 is SGDLS and CDR2 YYNGEE. The CDR3 covers 15 residues.

The sample holds one count of this clone. V gene TRBV18 combines with J gene TRBJ2-4, with D perhaps TRBD1 (6 bases). This CDR3 contains 16 residues. The ends were cut back, 6 bases at V and 0 bases at J, with 15 bases in the middle. The germline gives CDR1 KGHSH, CDR2 LQKENI. The CDR3 here is CASSGRDTVAKNIQYF. The CDR3, as DNA: TGTGCCAGCTCCGGCCGGGACACAGTAGCCAAAAACATTCAGTACTTC.

V usage is TRBV6-5 and J usage is TRBJ1-5; 7 nucleotides align to TRBD1. The CDR3 loop spans 13 amino acids. Germline values: CDR1 MNHEY, CDR2 SVGAGI. J lost 1 base, V lost 8 bases, and 2 bases had no gene match. This chain's CDR3 is CASGTVSNQPQHF. The CDR3 DNA reads as TGTGCCAGCGGGACAGTGAGCAATCAGCCCCAGCATTTT.

The chain has TRBV5-4 and TRBJ1-3, with a tentative D call TRBD1 (5 bases). From germline, CDR1 is SGHNT and CDR2 YYREEE (reference sequence). The CDR3 spans 16 residues. V was cut by 3 bases and J by 1 base, with 14 bases left in between. The CDR3, as DNA: TGTGCCAGCAGCTCCGGGGGGACCCAGTCTGGAAACACCATATATTTT. Protein product: CASSSGGTQSGNTIYF.